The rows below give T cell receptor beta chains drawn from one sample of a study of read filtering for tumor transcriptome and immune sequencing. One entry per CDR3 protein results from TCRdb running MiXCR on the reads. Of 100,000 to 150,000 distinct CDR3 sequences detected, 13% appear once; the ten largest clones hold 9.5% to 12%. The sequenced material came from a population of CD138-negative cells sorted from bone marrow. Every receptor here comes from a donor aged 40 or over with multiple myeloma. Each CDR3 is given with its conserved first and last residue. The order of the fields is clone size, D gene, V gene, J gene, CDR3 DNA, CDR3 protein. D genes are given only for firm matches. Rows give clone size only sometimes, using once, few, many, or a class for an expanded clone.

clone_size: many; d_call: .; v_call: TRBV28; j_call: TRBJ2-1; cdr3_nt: TGTGCCAGCAAGAACCATGAGCAGTTCTTC; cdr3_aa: CASKNHEQFF
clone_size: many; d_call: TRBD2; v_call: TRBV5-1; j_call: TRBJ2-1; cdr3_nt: TGCGCCAGCAGCTTCCGACTAGCGGGAGGGAACTCCTACAATGAGCAGTTCTTC; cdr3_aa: CASSFRLAGGNSYNEQFF
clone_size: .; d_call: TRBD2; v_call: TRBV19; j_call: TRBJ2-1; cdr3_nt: TGTGCCAGTAGTAATGGGGCGGGAGTAAACAATGAGCAGTTCTTC; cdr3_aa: CASSNGAGVNNEQFF
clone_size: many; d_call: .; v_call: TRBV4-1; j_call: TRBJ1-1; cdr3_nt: TGCGCCAGCAGCCAAGGTTTAAGAGGAATCCGGGCGGACACTGAAGCTTTCTTT; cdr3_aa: CASSQGLRGIRADTEAFF
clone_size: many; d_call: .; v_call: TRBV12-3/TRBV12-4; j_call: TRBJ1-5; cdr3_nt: TGTGCCAGCAGTTTGACAGACGATAGCAATCAGCCCCAGCATTTT; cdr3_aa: CASSLTDDSNQPQHF
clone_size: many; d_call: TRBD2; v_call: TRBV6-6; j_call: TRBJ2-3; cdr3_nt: TGTGCCAGCAGTTTTATAGCGGGGGCCACAGATACGCAGTATTTT; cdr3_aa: CASSFIAGATDTQYF
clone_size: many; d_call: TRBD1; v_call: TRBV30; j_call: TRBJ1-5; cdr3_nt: TGTGCCTGGTCGGGGGACAGGGGACGCCAGCCCCAGCATTTT; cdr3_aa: CAWSGDRGRQPQHF
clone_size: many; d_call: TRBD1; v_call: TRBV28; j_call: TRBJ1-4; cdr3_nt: TGTGCCAGCAGTTCCCTGACAGGGCGGAAGGATGAAAAACTGTTTTTT; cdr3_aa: CASSSLTGRKDEKLFF
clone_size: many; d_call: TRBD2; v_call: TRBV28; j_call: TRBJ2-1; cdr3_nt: TGTGCCAGCAGTTCGGAGGCGGCGGGAGTCCCTCAGCAGTTCTTC; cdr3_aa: CASSSEAAGVPQQFF
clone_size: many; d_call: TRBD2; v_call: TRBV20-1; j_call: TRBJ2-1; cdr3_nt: TGCAGTGCTAGCCCTCTACTAGCGGCCCGACCGTACAATGAGCAGTTCTTC; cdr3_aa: CSASPLLAARPYNEQFF
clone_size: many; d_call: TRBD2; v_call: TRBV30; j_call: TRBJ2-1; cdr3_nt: TGTGCCTGGACCGCCCTTCTAGCGGAGAACAATGAGCAGTTCTTC; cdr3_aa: CAWTALLAENNEQFF
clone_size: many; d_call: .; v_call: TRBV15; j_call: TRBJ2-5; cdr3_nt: TGTGCCACCAGCAGAGATCTAGGGGCCGGAGAGACCCAGTACTTC; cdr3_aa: CATSRDLGAGETQYF
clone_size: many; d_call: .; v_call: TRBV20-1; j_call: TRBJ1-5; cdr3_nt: TGCAGTGGCTTAGCAGACCCTAATCAGCCCCAGCATTTT; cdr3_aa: CSGLADPNQPQHF
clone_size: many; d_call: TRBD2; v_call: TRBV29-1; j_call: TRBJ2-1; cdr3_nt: TGCAGCGGTGAGGCTAGCGGGGGGCCCAGCTCCTACAATGAGCAGTTCTTC; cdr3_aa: CSGEASGGPSSYNEQFF
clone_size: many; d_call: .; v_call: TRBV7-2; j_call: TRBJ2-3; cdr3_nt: TGTGCCAGCAGCTATACCGGGCAAGTAGATACGCAGTATTTT; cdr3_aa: CASSYTGQVDTQYF
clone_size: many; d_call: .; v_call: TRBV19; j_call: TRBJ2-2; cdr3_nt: TGTGCCAGTAGTCTTCGGGGCGGGCGCGGCACCGGGGAGCTGTTTTTT; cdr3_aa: CASSLRGGRGTGELFF